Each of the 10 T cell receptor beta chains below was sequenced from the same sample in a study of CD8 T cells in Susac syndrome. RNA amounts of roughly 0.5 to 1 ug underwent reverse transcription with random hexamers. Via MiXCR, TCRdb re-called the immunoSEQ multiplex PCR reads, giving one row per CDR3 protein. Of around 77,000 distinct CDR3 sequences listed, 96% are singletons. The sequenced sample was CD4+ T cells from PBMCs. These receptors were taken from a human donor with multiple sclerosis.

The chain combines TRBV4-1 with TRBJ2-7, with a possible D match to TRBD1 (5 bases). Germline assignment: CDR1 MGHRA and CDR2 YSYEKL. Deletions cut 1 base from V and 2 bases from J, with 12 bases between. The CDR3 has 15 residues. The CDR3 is CASSQVGQGPYEQYF. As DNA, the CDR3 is TGCGCCAGCAGCCAAGTCGGCCAGGGCCCCTACGAGCAGTACTTC.

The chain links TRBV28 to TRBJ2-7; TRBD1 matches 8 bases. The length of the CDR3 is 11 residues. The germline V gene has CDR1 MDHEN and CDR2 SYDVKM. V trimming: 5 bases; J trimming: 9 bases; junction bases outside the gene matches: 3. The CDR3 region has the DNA TGTGCCAGCAGTCAGGACAGGGTGCAGTACTTC. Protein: CASSQDRVQYF.

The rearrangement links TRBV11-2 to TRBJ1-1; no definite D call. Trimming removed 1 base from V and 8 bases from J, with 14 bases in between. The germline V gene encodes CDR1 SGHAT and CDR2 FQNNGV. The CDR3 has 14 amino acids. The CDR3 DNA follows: TGTGCCAGCAGCTTAGCGAGGTCAGGTATCGAAGCTTTCTTT. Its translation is CASSLARSGIEAFF.

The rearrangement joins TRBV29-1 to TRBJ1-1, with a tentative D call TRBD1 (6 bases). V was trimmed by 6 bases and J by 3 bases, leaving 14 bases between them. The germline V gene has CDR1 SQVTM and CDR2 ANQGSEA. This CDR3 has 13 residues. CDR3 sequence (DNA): TGCAGCGTCGAGGGACATGCGGACACTGAAGCTTTCTTT. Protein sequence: CSVEGHADTEAFF.

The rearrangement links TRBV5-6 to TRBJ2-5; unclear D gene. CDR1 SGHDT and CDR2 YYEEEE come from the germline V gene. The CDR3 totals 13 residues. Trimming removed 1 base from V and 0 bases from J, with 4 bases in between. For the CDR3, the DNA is TGTGCCAGCAGCTTGACGTACCAAGAGACCCAGTACTTC. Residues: CASSLTYQETQYF. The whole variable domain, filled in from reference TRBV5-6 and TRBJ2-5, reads DAGVTQSPTHLIKTRGQQVTLRCSPKSGHDTVSWYQQALGQGPQFIFQYYEEEERQRGNFPDRFSGHQFPNYSSELNVNALLLGDSALYLCASSLTYQETQYFGPGTRLLVL.

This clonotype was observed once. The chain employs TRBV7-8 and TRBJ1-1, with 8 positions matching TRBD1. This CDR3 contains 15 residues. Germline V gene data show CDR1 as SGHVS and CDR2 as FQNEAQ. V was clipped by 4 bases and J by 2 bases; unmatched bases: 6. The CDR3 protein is CASSSSDRANTEAFF. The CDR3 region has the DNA TGTGCCAGCAGCTCATCGGACAGGGCCAACACTGAAGCTTTCTTT. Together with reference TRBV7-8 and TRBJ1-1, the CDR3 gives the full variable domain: GAGVSQSPRYKVAKRGQDVALRCDPISGHVSLFWYQQALGQGPEFLTYFQNEAQLDKSGLPSDRFFAERPEGSVSTLKIQRTQQEDSAVYLCASSSSDRANTEAFFGQGTRLTVV.

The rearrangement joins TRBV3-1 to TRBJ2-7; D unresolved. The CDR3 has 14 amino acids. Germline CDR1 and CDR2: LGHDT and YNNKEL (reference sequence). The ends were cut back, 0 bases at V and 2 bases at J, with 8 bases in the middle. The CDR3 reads CASSQDPLAYEQYF. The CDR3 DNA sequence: TGTGCCAGCAGCCAAGATCCCCTAGCCTACGAGCAGTACTTC.

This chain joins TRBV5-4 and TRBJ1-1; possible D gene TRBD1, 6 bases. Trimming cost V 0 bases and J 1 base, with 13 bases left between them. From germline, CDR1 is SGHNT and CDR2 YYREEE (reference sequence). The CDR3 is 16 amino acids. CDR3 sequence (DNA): TGTGCCAGCAGCTTGGCACAGGGAGCGGGGAACACTGAAGCTTTCTTT. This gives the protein CASSLAQGAGNTEAFF.

CDR3 amino acids: CSVRQGSEAFF. DNA of the CDR3: TGCAGCGTTCGACAGGGCTCTGAAGCTTTCTTT. This sequence joins TRBV29-1 and TRBJ1-1, with 7 nucleotides matching TRBD1. The CDR3 loop spans 11 amino acids. With V trimmed by 5 bases and J by 6 bases, 3 bases remained unmatched. The germline V gene encodes CDR1 SQVTM and CDR2 ANQGSEA.

CDR3 protein: CSATDWDREKLFF. CDR3 in DNA: TGCAGTGCCACCGATTGGGACCGGGAAAAACTGTTTTTT. The V gene is TRBV20-1, the J gene TRBJ1-4, with D maybe TRBD1 (5 bases). V dropped 6 bases and J dropped 8 bases, with 16 bases sitting between them. CDR3 length: 13 residues. CDR1 is DFQATT and CDR2 is SNEGSKA in the germline V gene (reference sequence).